These 18 T cell receptor beta chains originate from one sample sequenced in a study of T cells in Graves' hyperthyroidism and ophthalmopathy. TCR beta CDR3 sequences were amplified from RNA transcripts. The TCR CDR3 was amplified in a first-round RT-PCR using the HTBI primer set. TCRdb re-called the multiplex PCR reads with MiXCR, one entry per CDR3 protein. The table includes about 560,000 distinct CDR3 sequences, over 15% detected once. Input material: blood. The receptors shown here come from a woman younger than 35 with Graves' hyperthyroidism.

The table lists this clonotype with many counts. The gene calls are TRBV12-5 and TRBJ2-7, with D tentatively TRBD1 or TRBD2 (5 bases each). The CDR3 is 13 residues long. Germline lookup yields CDR1 LGHNT and CDR2 FRNRAP. Between the trimmed V and J ends, which lost 7 bases and 7 bases, there was a span of 17 bases. DNA for the CDR3: TGTGCTAGTGCCAGAGGGGCTTTGGGGGAGCAGTACTTC. It translates to CASARGALGEQYF.

Only a few counts were recorded for this clonotype. The gene calls are TRBV12-3 or TRBV12-4 and TRBJ1-2; TRBD1 is a possible D gene (5 bases). V was shortened by 5 bases and J by 6 bases, with 19 bases between the two germline ends. This CDR3 has 15 amino acids. The CDR3 spells CASSPLVAAGDGYTF. CDR3 sequence (DNA): TGTGCCAGCAGTCCCCTCGTGGCAGCGGGGGATGGCTACACCTTC.

Only a few counts were recorded for this clonotype. This chain links TRBV20-1 with TRBJ2-7; D is undetermined. The CDR3 runs 12 residues. V dropped 6 bases and J dropped 0 bases, with 9 bases sitting between them. The germline CDR1 and CDR2 sequences are DFQATT and SNEGSKA (reference sequence). DNA for the CDR3: TGCAGTGCGAGCCACTACTCCTACGAGCAGTACTTC. It specifies CSASHYSYEQYF.

This clonotype was counted at least ten times. The chain carries TRBV6-5 and TRBJ1-2; D might be TRBD1 (5 bases). Trimming removed 2 bases at V and 4 bases at J, with 11 bases between. Per germline, CDR1 MNHEY and CDR2 SVGAGI. The CDR3 is 14 amino acids. CDR3 region: CASSYRQGGYGYTF. In nucleotides, the CDR3 is TGTGCCAGCAGTTACCGGCAGGGCGGCTATGGCTACACCTTC.

This clonotype was picked up a small number of times. The chain carries TRBV20-1 and TRBJ2-7; 10 bases map to TRBD1. Germline V CDR1 and CDR2: DFQATT, SNEGSKA (reference sequence). The CDR3 contains 13 residues. The J segment lost 5 bases and the V segment lost 7 bases, leaving 8 bases of the junction unmatched. CDR3 amino acids: CSVSDRGNHEQYF. The DNA for the CDR3 is TGCAGTGTCTCGGACAGGGGGAACCACGAGCAGTACTTC.

This rearrangement joins TRBV6-5 to TRBJ1-1; no clear D gene. Germline V gene lookup returns CDR1 MNHEY and CDR2 SVGAGI. Trimming removed 2 bases at V and 4 bases at J, with 11 bases between. This CDR3 region has 14 residues. The DNA of the CDR3 is TGTGCCAGCAGTTACACCGGGGTAGGCACTGAAGCTTTCTTT. Its translation: CASSYTGVGTEAFF.

The CDR3 reads CSVAFGGGTEAFF. The CDR3 coding sequence is TGCAGCGTTGCGTTCGGGGGGGGCACTGAAGCTTTCTTT. The J gene is TRBJ1-1, the V gene TRBV29-1; perhaps TRBD1 as D (5 bases). V was cut by 4 bases and J by 4 bases, with 13 bases left in between. Per germline, CDR1 SQVTM and CDR2 ANQGSEA. CDR3 length: 13 amino acids.

The V gene is TRBV5-1, the J gene TRBJ1-1, with TRBD1 as a possible D gene (5 bases). The CDR3 is made up of 15 amino acids. Deletions cut 3 bases from V and 3 bases from J, with 15 bases between. Germline V gives CDR1 SGHRS, CDR2 YFSETQ. CDR3 residues: CASSSLRGGYTEAFF. As DNA, the CDR3 is TGCGCCAGCAGCTCCCTTCGGGGGGGGTACACTGAAGCTTTCTTT.

The sample holds many counts of this clonotype. V is TRBV6-2 or TRBV6-3 and J is TRBJ2-7; 16 nucleotides agree with TRBD2. There are 15 residues in the CDR3. V lost 10 bases and J lost 2; bases outside the gene matches: 5. Germline V lookup: CDR1 MNHEY, CDR2 SVGEGT. The CDR3 is CATGTSGGAAYEQYF. The CDR3 DNA reads TGTGCCACCGGGACTAGCGGGGGGGCCGCCTACGAGCAGTACTTC.

This clonotype was seen many times. The chain has TRBV5-1 and TRBJ1-1; D remains unclear. Trimming pared 4 bases from V and 1 base from J, leaving 11 bases between. The CDR3 extends over 14 amino acids. Germline loops: CDR1 SGHRS, CDR2 YFSETQ. Here the CDR3 DNA reads TGCGCCAGCAGCCAGACCGCAGCGAACACTGAAGCTTTCTTT. Protein sequence: CASSQTAANTEAFF.

The chain recombines TRBV7-9 with TRBJ2-6; TRBD1 matches at 9 bases. CDR1 is SEHNR, CDR2 FQNEAQ, per germline (reference sequence). J gave up 0 bases and V 5 bases, and 5 bases lay outside the gene matches. This CDR3 contains 17 residues. The CDR3 is CASSRRDRVSGANVLTF. CDR3 DNA: TGTGCCAGCAGCCGGCGGGACAGGGTCTCTGGGGCCAACGTCCTGACTTTC.

This clonotype was found many times. This chain joins TRBV7-8 and TRBJ2-2; unclear D gene. This CDR3 is 16 amino acids long. V gave up 0 bases and J gave up 0 bases, with 8 bases separating them. Germline assignment: CDR1 SGHVS and CDR2 FQNEAQ. The CDR3 sequence: CASSLARRANTGELFF. The CDR3 nucleotides read TGTGCCAGCAGCTTAGCTAGGAGAGCGAACACCGGGGAGCTGTTTTTT.

This clonotype was detected a few times. The rearrangement uses TRBV7-6 and TRBJ1-1; 10 bases fit TRBD1. The CDR3 length is 14 residues. Per germline, CDR1 SGHVS and CDR2 FNYEAQ. V was pared by 5 bases and J by 8 bases, with 8 bases of the junction left unmatched. CDR3 residues: CASSVTGGLTEAFF. The DNA of the CDR3 is TGTGCCAGCAGCGTGACAGGGGGCCTCACCGAAGCTTTCTTT. The full variable domain, with the rest looked up from reference TRBV7-6 and TRBJ1-1, is GAGVSQSPRYKVTKRGQDVALRCDPISGHVSLYWYRQALGQGPEFLTYFNYEAQQDKSGLPNDRFSAERPEGSISTLTIQRTEQRDSAMYRCASSVTGGLTEAFFGQGTRLTVV.

This clonotype was recorded at least ten times. The DNA for the CDR3 is TGTGCCAGCAGACCCCGGGGACAGAGCGGCGGGGAGCTGTTTTTT. Translation: CASRPRGQSGGELFF. The chain uses TRBV2 and TRBJ2-2, with 7 bases identical to TRBD1. The CDR3 is made up of 15 amino acids. Germline V gene lookup returns CDR1 SNHLY and CDR2 FYNNEI. Trimming removed 6 bases from V and 7 bases from J; junction bases left unmatched: 11.

The chain couples TRBV11-2 to TRBJ2-3; 8 positions agree with TRBD2. CDR1 and CDR2 from the germline V gene are SGHAT and FQNNGV. CDR3 length: 15 amino acids. Trimming cost V 4 bases and J 0 bases; bases outside gene matches: 3. The CDR3 bases are TGTGCCAGCAGCTCCTCTAGCGGGAGCACAGATACGCAGTATTTT. It translates to CASSSSSGSTDTQYF.

This clonotype was found a few times. The chain carries TRBV30 and TRBJ2-2; D may be TRBD1 (5 bases). The length of the CDR3 is 17 residues. The germline V and J ends were trimmed by 0 bases and 0 bases, with 14 bases remaining between them. CDR1 is GTSNPN, CDR2 SVGIG, per germline (reference sequence). The CDR3 bases are TGTGCCTGGAGTGTAGGTTGGAGACAGTCGAACACCGGGGAGCTGTTTTTT. It translates to CAWSVGWRQSNTGELFF.

This clonotype has at least ten counts. V is TRBV7-8 and J is TRBJ2-1; tentative D call: TRBD2 (6 bases). The CDR3 runs 15 residues. The germline V and J ends were trimmed by 5 bases and 7 bases, with 18 bases remaining between them. Germline V gene data show CDR1 as SGHVS and CDR2 as FQNEAQ. The CDR3 here is CASSARWRGGNEQFF. CDR3 DNA: TGTGCCAGCAGCGCCCGATGGCGGGGCGGGAATGAGCAGTTCTTC.

This clonotype turned up a few times. Being one base from a much bigger clone, this may be a read error. The conserved phenylalanine or tryptophan is not found at the CDR3 terminus, so this likely reflects a read error. The genes are TRBV18 and TRBJ2-7; D ambiguous. The V end lost 2 bases, the J end lost 2 bases, and 7 bases lay between the germline ends. Germline CDR1 KGHSH, CDR2 LQKENI. CDR3 length: 13 residues. The DNA for the CDR3 is TGTGCCAGCTCACCAGGACGTACCTACGAGCAGTACTCC. Translation: CASSPGRTYEQYS.